A single sample is the source of the 8 T cell receptor beta chains below, sequenced in a study of cytomegalovirus exposure and HLA in healthy donors (dated by TCRdb to about 2017). Receptor amplification or capture employed the immunoSEQ multiplex PCR assay. A mixture of 60 forward primers for TCR Vbeta segments and 13 reverse primers for TCR Jbeta segments was used in the multiplex PCR. TCRdb took this table from immuneACCESS and kept in-frame rearrangements with V and J called. Such tables lack part of the clones; where checked against another copy, unresolved V genes explain under half of the gap, and the rest is unexplained. Here the sample has 25,000 to 30,000 clones; approximately 62% occur a single time. 42% of the sample is taken by the ten largest. Sequencing was done on a sample of PBMCs. Receptor source: a male donor in good health and CMV-seropositive.

The chain recombines TRBV30 with TRBJ1-2; a weak D match, TRBD1 (6 bases). Germline V gives CDR1 GTSNPN, CDR2 SVGIG (reference sequence). Trimming shortened V by 2 bases and J by 7 bases, and 14 bases separated the two germline ends. The CDR3 loop spans 13 amino acids. The CDR3 here is CAWSLVGHSGYTF. In DNA form, the CDR3 reads TGTGCCTGGAGTTTGGTGGGACACTCTGGCTACACCTTC.

In DNA, the CDR3 is TGTGCCAGCAGTTTTCCCGGACAGCAGTACGAGCAGTACTTC. It specifies CASSFPGQQYEQYF. The chain employs TRBV27 and TRBJ2-7; D possibly corresponds to TRBD1 (6 bases). The CDR3 runs 14 residues. The germline V gene has CDR1 MNHEY and CDR2 SMNVEV (reference sequence). Trimming stripped 3 bases from V and 4 bases from J, with 13 bases between.

This clone has just one count. The rearrangement joins TRBV5-1 to TRBJ1-1; perhaps TRBD1 as D (5 bases). CDR3 size: 14 residues. Trimming left V 1 base short and J 6 bases short, with 13 bases between. CDR1 is SGHRS and CDR2 is YFSETQ in the germline V gene. CDR3 in amino acids: CASSLSSGLAEAFF. The CDR3 DNA follows: TGCGCCAGCAGCTTGAGTTCAGGGTTGGCTGAAGCTTTCTTT.

The V and J genes are TRBV5-8 and TRBJ1-1; 9 bases are a match to TRBD1. Germline loops: CDR1 SGHTS, CDR2 YDEGEE. Trimming took 4 bases from V and 5 from J; bases not matched to a gene: 6. CDR3 length equals 14 residues. In nucleotides, the CDR3 is TGTGCCAGCAGCGCTGGACAGGGGATAACTGAAGCTTTCTTT. It codes for CASSAGQGITEAFF. Full variable domain (missing parts from reference TRBV5-8 and TRBJ1-1): EAGVTQSPTHLIKTRGQQATLRCSPISGHTSVYWYQQALGLGLQFLLWYDEGEERNRGNFPPRFSGRQFPNYSSELNVNALELEDSALYLCASSAGQGITEAFFGQGTRLTVV.

This clone was seen a handful of times. In DNA form, the CDR3 reads TGTGCCAGCAGTGAGGACAGGGGCGGGGATACGCAGTATTTT. Translating gives CASSEDRGGDTQYF. The chain is built from TRBV6-5 and TRBJ2-3; 9 bases map to TRBD1. The CDR3 sequence is 14 residues long. CDR1 and CDR2 (germline): MNHEY, SVGAGI. J gave up 6 bases and V 5 bases, and 6 bases lay outside the gene matches.

The rearrangement links TRBV6-5 to TRBJ1-1; 7 positions agree with TRBD1. CDR1 and CDR2 (germline): MNHEY, SVGAGI. This CDR3 has 14 residues. V shed 4 bases and J 2 bases; nucleotides not matched to a gene: 4. The DNA of the CDR3 is TGTGCCAGCAGTTTGGACAGGACTAACACTGAAGCTTTCTTT. It yields the protein CASSLDRTNTEAFF.

The chain combines TRBV19 with TRBJ1-1; D uncertain. This CDR3 spans 11 amino acids. Germline V gene data show CDR1 as LNHDA and CDR2 as SQIVND (reference sequence). Trimming left V 4 bases short and J 5 bases short, with 5 bases between. The CDR3 loop reads CASSRRTEAFF. The CDR3 coding sequence is TGTGCCAGTAGTAGGAGAACTGAAGCTTTCTTT.

This chain links TRBV19 with TRBJ2-1; TRBD1 is a possible D gene (6 bases). The CDR3 contains 13 residues. V lost 4 bases to trimming and J lost 3 bases, with 7 bases between them. Looked up from germline, CDR1 is LNHDA and CDR2 is SQIVND (reference sequence). CDR3 DNA sequence: TGTGCCAGTAGTAGGGACATCTACAATGAGCAGTTCTTC. As protein: CASSRDIYNEQFF. The full variable domain, rest sourced from reference TRBV19 and TRBJ2-1, is DGGITQSPKYLFRKEGQNVTLSCEQNLNHDAMYWYRQDPGQGLRLIYYSQIVNDFQKGDIAEGYSVSREKKESFPLTVTSAQKNPTAFYLCASSRDIYNEQFFGPGTRLTVL.